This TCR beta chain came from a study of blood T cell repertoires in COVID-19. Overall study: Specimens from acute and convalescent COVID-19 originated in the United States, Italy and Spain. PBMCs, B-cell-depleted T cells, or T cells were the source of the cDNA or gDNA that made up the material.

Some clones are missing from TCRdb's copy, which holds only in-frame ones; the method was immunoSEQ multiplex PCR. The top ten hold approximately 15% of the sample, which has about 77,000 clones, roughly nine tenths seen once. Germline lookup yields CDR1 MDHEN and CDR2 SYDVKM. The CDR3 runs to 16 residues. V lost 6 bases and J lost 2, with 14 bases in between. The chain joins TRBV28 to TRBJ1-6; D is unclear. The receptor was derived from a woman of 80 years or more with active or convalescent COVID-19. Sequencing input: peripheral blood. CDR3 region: CASSPIADAYNSPLHF. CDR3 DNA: TGTGCCAGCAGCCCGATAGCAGACGCCTATAATTCACCCCTCCACTTT.